This is a list of T cell receptor beta chains from one sample in a study of OX40 agonist ivuxolimab in advanced cancers. Clones were sequenced by immunoSEQ multiplex PCR, and TCRdb holds only the in-frame ones, with some missing. The sample lists nearly 110,000 clones; under 95% were seen once. Specimen: CD4+ or CD8+ T cells sorted from blood, collected in a trial of the OX40 agonist ivuxolimab. The receptors were gathered from an adult with an advanced solid tumor such as melanoma, head and neck, liver or kidney cancer. CDR3s leave out the opening cysteine and the closing phenylalanine or tryptophan. A D gene is named only where the DNA matches it firmly.

d_call: .; j_call: TRBJ1-6; v_call: TRBV27; cdr3_aa: ASSLPGESPLH
d_call: TRBD1; j_call: TRBJ2-7; v_call: TRBV5-4; cdr3_aa: ASSLAGTGRRGQY
d_call: TRBD2; j_call: TRBJ2-2; v_call: TRBV5-4; cdr3_aa: ASSSWVAGKTGELF
d_call: .; j_call: TRBJ1-2; v_call: TRBV6-5; cdr3_aa: ASRQGEGYT
d_call: .; j_call: TRBJ1-2; v_call: TRBV25-1; cdr3_aa: ASSEYSKGGDGYT
d_call: .; j_call: TRBJ1-6; v_call: TRBV6-5; cdr3_aa: ATRGGGSPLH
d_call: .; j_call: TRBJ1-4; v_call: TRBV5-4; cdr3_aa: ASSSTGGSNEKLF
d_call: TRBD2; j_call: TRBJ2-7; v_call: TRBV5-1; cdr3_aa: ASSTGRLAGDLSSYEQY
d_call: .; j_call: TRBJ1-2; v_call: TRBV27; cdr3_aa: ASSLTGFYGYT
d_call: .; j_call: TRBJ1-3; v_call: TRBV28; cdr3_aa: ASSFFAGSGNTIY
d_call: .; j_call: TRBJ2-7; v_call: TRBV27; cdr3_aa: ASSLRGIPSYEQY
d_call: .; j_call: TRBJ1-2; v_call: TRBV6-1; cdr3_aa: ASSELGVSYGYT
d_call: TRBD2; j_call: TRBJ2-7; v_call: TRBV5-4; cdr3_aa: ASSFASGSSYEQY
d_call: TRBD2; j_call: TRBJ2-1; v_call: TRBV5-4; cdr3_aa: ASSQTPTSAGGRNEQF
d_call: .; j_call: TRBJ2-7; v_call: TRBV28; cdr3_aa: ASSLLSDSYEQY
d_call: .; j_call: TRBJ2-7; v_call: TRBV6-5; cdr3_aa: ASSYGREQY
d_call: TRBD1; j_call: TRBJ1-1; v_call: TRBV27; cdr3_aa: ASSWRQGDEAF
d_call: .; j_call: TRBJ2-1; v_call: TRBV7-9; cdr3_aa: ASSFVRGYNEQF
d_call: .; j_call: TRBJ1-2; v_call: TRBV18; cdr3_aa: ASSQPGLGYGYT
d_call: .; j_call: TRBJ1-1; v_call: TRBV6-5; cdr3_aa: ASSYPKGEMNTEAF
d_call: TRBD1; j_call: TRBJ1-5; v_call: TRBV18; cdr3_aa: ASSLDRGNQPQH
d_call: TRBD1; j_call: TRBJ1-1; v_call: TRBV5-8; cdr3_aa: ASRPRTGTTEAF
d_call: .; j_call: TRBJ2-7; v_call: TRBV7-9; cdr3_aa: ASSLRELSYEQY
d_call: .; j_call: TRBJ2-3; v_call: TRBV7-6; cdr3_aa: ASSRGTDTQY
d_call: .; j_call: TRBJ2-7; v_call: TRBV5-1; cdr3_aa: ASSGGGGPLPEQY
d_call: TRBD1; j_call: TRBJ2-1; v_call: TRBV5-1; cdr3_aa: ASSARTGYEQF